Listed here are 17 T cell receptor beta chains from one sample, sequenced in a study of cytomegalovirus exposure and HLA in healthy donors. In the PCR, 60 Vbeta and 13 Jbeta primers were used. TCRdb keeps only in-frame clones here, not all; method: immunoSEQ multiplex PCR. The profile shows some 250,000 clones, around 80% of them singletons. The sequencing sample was made of PBMCs. These TCRs come from an older woman in good health and CMV-seropositive.

The chain employs TRBV7-9 and TRBJ2-7; D is possibly TRBD2 (6 bases). Germline V gene sequence: CDR1 SEHNR, CDR2 FQNEAQ (reference sequence). This CDR3 has 15 residues. Trimming removed 1 base at V and 7 bases at J, with 17 bases between. The CDR3 loop is CASSLGTGGRREQYF. The CDR3 DNA is TGTGCCAGCAGCTTAGGGACCGGGGGACGGCGGGAGCAGTACTTC.

This chain links TRBV9 with TRBJ2-7; 11 bases align to TRBD1. The ends lost 1 base at V and 4 bases at J; junction bases unmatched: 10. Germline loops: CDR1 SGDLS, CDR2 YYNGEE. The CDR3 spans 17 residues. CDR3 nucleotide sequence: TGTGCCAGCAGCGTAAAAGAGTGGACAGGGGGCATTTACGAGCAGTACTTC. Protein sequence: CASSVKEWTGGIYEQYF.

V gene TRBV19 combines with J gene TRBJ1-5; weak D call: TRBD1 (5 bases). This CDR3 spans 15 amino acids. Germline V gene lookup returns CDR1 LNHDA and CDR2 SQIVND (reference sequence). The ends were cut back, 4 bases at V and 8 bases at J, with 18 bases in the middle. CDR3 protein: CASSTGGVGGEPQHF. CDR3 in DNA: TGTGCCAGTAGTACGGGGGGGGTTGGAGGGGAGCCCCAGCATTTT. Filled out from reference TRBV19 and TRBJ1-5, the complete variable domain reads DGGITQSPKYLFRKEGQNVTLSCEQNLNHDAMYWYRQDPGQGLRLIYYSQIVNDFQKGDIAEGYSVSREKKESFPLTVTSAQKNPTAFYLCASSTGGVGGEPQHFGDGTRLSIL.

The rearrangement uses TRBV30 and TRBJ2-1; D may be TRBD2 (6 bases). Trimming stripped 3 bases from V and 4 bases from J, with 13 bases between. Germline V gives CDR1 GTSNPN, CDR2 SVGIG (reference sequence). The CDR3 has 14 residues. CDR3 nucleotides: TGTGCCTGGAGGGGGGACTCAGAATACAATGAGCAGTTCTTC. Translated, it gives CAWRGDSEYNEQFF.

The rearrangement uses TRBV29-1 and TRBJ1-4; possible D gene TRBD1, 5 bases. Germline CDR1 is SQVTM and CDR2 is ANQGSEA. This CDR3 has 17 amino acids. Trimming took 6 bases from V and 2 from J, leaving 22 bases between them. The CDR3 reads CSVSAGTGVGTNEKLFF. The DNA of the CDR3 is TGCAGCGTAAGCGCCGGGACGGGGGTAGGGACTAATGAAAAACTGTTTTTT.

The gene calls are TRBV10-3 and TRBJ2-2, with D possibly being TRBD2 (7 bases). Trimming removed 10 bases at V and 6 bases at J, with 18 bases between. There are 14 residues in the CDR3. The germline V gene has CDR1 ENHRY and CDR2 SYGVKD. The CDR3 bases are TGTGCCAGTGCCTCAGGGGCGGGGGCCGGGGAGCTGTTTTTT. Amino acid sequence: CASASGAGAGELFF.

The J gene is TRBJ2-5, the V gene TRBV12-5, with TRBD2 as a possible D gene (5 bases). The CDR3 covers 19 residues. Per germline, CDR1 LGHNT and CDR2 FRNRAP. With 4 bases removed from V and 0 bases from J, the gap between germline ends came to 24 bases. CDR3 residues: CASGSPTAGYSVDQETQYF. The CDR3 coding sequence is TGTGCTAGTGGTTCCCCGACGGCGGGTTATAGTGTGGACCAAGAGACCCAGTACTTC.

With regard to this clone: The germline gene is not matched at one end of the junction; a read error may be the cause. The chain joins TRBV7-9 to TRBJ2-2; D is undetermined. Germline V CDR1 and CDR2: SEHNR, FQNEAQ (reference sequence). This CDR3 has 18 residues. CDR3 nucleotides: TGTTCCAGCAGCTTCTTAGTTGGGCAGACGACAAACACCGGGGAGCTGTTTTTT. Residues: CSSSFLVGQTTNTGELFF.

This chain uses TRBV7-3 with TRBJ2-3; 11 bases line up with TRBD2. Losses at the gene ends were 1 base for V and 4 bases for J; bases not matched to a gene: 4. This CDR3 spans 16 amino acids. The germline V gene has CDR1 SGHTA and CDR2 FQGTGA. DNA for the CDR3: TGTGCCAGCAGCTTAAGGGTAGCGGGAGGGCCAGATACGCAGTATTTT. Encoded protein: CASSLRVAGGPDTQYF.

This clone is a singleton in its sample. The rearrangement joins TRBV6-6 to TRBJ2-3; D is undetermined. The CDR3 has 11 amino acids. Germline loops: CDR1 MNHNY, CDR2 SVGAGI (reference sequence). Trimming removed 6 bases at V and 4 bases at J, with 5 bases between. CDR3 sequence: CASRRSDTQYF. In DNA, the CDR3 is TGTGCCAGCAGGAGGTCAGATACGCAGTATTTT.

The genes are TRBV6-5 and TRBJ1-1; D is unresolved. The V gene lost 8 bases and the J gene lost 0 bases, with 13 bases spanning the gap. The CDR3 has 14 amino acids. Germline V gene sequence: CDR1 MNHEY, CDR2 SVGAGI. Written as DNA, the CDR3 is TGTGCCAGCCGTAAACCAGTGGTGAACACTGAAGCTTTCTTT. Its translation: CASRKPVVNTEAFF.

The chain has TRBV2 and TRBJ2-2, with 7 bases that match TRBD2. The V gene's germline CDR1 is SNHLY and CDR2 FYNNEI. This CDR3 has 14 residues. Losses at the gene ends were 8 bases for V and 0 bases for J; bases not matched to a gene: 3. CDR3 residues: CASASGANTGELFF. CDR3 nucleotides: TGTGCCAGCGCTAGCGGCGCGAACACCGGGGAGCTGTTTTTT.

There are a few counts of this clone. The chain combines TRBV19 with TRBJ1-2; 8 positions match TRBD1. The junction had 3 bases not matched to a gene; V was cut back by 1 base and J by 5 bases. Germline CDR1 and CDR2: LNHDA and SQIVND (reference sequence). The length of the CDR3 is 14 residues. CDR3 loop: CASSIGTGYYGYTF. For the CDR3, the DNA is TGTGCCAGTAGTATAGGGACAGGGTATTATGGCTACACCTTC.

This chain uses TRBV10-3 with TRBJ2-1; 11 nucleotides align to TRBD2. Germline assignment: CDR1 ENHRY and CDR2 SYGVKD. The V and J ends lost 5 bases and 4 bases, in that order; junction bases with no gene match: 1. The CDR3 covers 14 residues. CDR3 sequence: CAISIAGGYNEQFF. The CDR3 coding sequence is TGTGCCATCAGTATAGCGGGAGGGTACAATGAGCAGTTCTTC.

The rearrangement links TRBV5-1 to TRBJ2-3, with TRBD2 matching 9 bases. CDR3 size: 17 residues. Trimming took 0 bases from V and 3 from J; bases not matched to a gene: 8. Germline lookup yields CDR1 SGHRS and CDR2 YFSETQ. CDR3 DNA: TGCGCCAGCAGCTTGGATCCTAGCGGGATCGGTACAGATACGCAGTATTTT. It is translated as CASSLDPSGIGTDTQYF.

The chain is built from TRBV13 and TRBJ1-3; no firm D call. The CDR3 has 16 amino acids. The germline V and J ends were trimmed by 0 bases and 0 bases, with 9 bases remaining between them. Germline assignment: CDR1 PRHDT and CDR2 FYEKMQ (reference sequence). CDR3 amino acids: CASSLGRPSSGNTIYF. CDR3 DNA sequence: TGTGCCAGCAGCTTAGGGCGGCCGTCCTCTGGAAACACCATATATTTT.

This clone was counted between two and nine times. The rearrangement uses TRBV15 and TRBJ1-4, with 8 positions matching TRBD1. V was clipped by 5 bases and J by 8 bases; unmatched bases: 13. This CDR3 is 16 amino acids long. CDR1 is LNHNV, CDR2 YYDKDF, per germline (reference sequence). The DNA for the CDR3 is TGTGCCACCAGCCGATGGACAGGGACGGGGGAGGAAAAACTGTTTTTT. It encodes CATSRWTGTGEEKLFF.